This T cell receptor (beta chain) comes out of a study of regulatory T cells in long-lasting Graves disease. CDR3-region Arm-PCR and iRepertoire HTBI primers produced the TCR beta libraries. Using its own MiXCR run on the multiplex PCR reads, TCRdb lists one record per CDR3 protein. The sample yields about 540,000 distinct CDR3 sequences, about 13% seen once. This sample's time point: newly diagnosed GD, antithyroid drugs for less than 3 months. Making the TCR library involved RNA that had been extracted from PBMCs. This clonotype was counted ten times or more. These data also formed part of another study, on T cells in Graves' hyperthyroidism and ophthalmopathy.

The source is a man aged 25-45 years with Graves disease. Sequencing used peripheral blood mononuclear cells (PBMCs), obtained at new diagnosis, from a patient treated with antithyroid drugs.

The CDR3 sequence is CASREDGYEQYF. The CDR3 DNA follows: TGTGCCAGCCGAGAGGACGGCTACGAGCAGTACTTC. The chain uses TRBV7-9 and TRBJ2-7, with D hard to call. The CDR3 runs to 12 residues. CDR1 is SEHNR and CDR2 is FQNEAQ in the germline V gene (reference sequence). V was pared by 8 bases and J by 3 bases, with 11 bases between.